Below are 27 T cell receptor beta chains sequenced from a single sample in a study of blood T cells in healthy people across ages. The use of a sample-barcoded 5' primer and a J-beta primer mix characterized a second PCR of 7 to 11 cycles. TCRdb re-analysed the 5' RACE reads in MiXCR, keeping a single row per CDR3 protein. Of hundreds of thousands of distinct CDR3 sequences listed, nearly 60% are singletons. The material sequenced was blood. These receptor sequences come from a man younger than 45 in good health.

This clonotype has a count of ten or more. The chain combines TRBV10-3 with TRBJ1-2; 9 bases align to TRBD1. Germline CDR1 ENHRY, CDR2 SYGVKD. The CDR3 runs 12 residues. V lost 11 bases to trimming and J lost 8 bases; unmatched junction nucleotides: 9. As DNA, the CDR3 is TGTGCCTCAGACGGGACAGGGTACGGCTACACCTTC. Protein: CASDGTGYGYTF.

J is TRBJ2-3 and V is TRBV29-1, with a possible D match to TRBD1 (6 bases). V lost 7 bases to trimming and J lost 5 bases, with 22 bases between them. Germline-derived CDR1 and CDR2 are SQVTM and ANQGSEA. The CDR3 covers 15 residues. The CDR3 DNA sequence: TGCAGCGCCCCCCGGGGACACGGCGAAATAGATACGCAGTATTTT. It encodes CSAPRGHGEIDTQYF.

This clonotype was seen a few times. The gene calls are TRBV10-3 and TRBJ2-5; D is possibly TRBD2 (6 bases). This CDR3 comprises 15 residues. V lost 2 bases to trimming and J lost 7 bases, with 17 bases between them. Germline CDR1 is ENHRY and CDR2 is SYGVKD. CDR3 nucleotides: TGTGCCATCAGTGAGGGGTCAACTAGCCTAAGGACCCAGTACTTC. This encodes CAISEGSTSLRTQYF.

This clonotype was detected only a few times. The junction and the germline gene differ at one end; a read error may be behind it. The gene calls are TRBV10-3 and TRBJ2-5; 12 bases agree with TRBD1. Germline V gene data show CDR1 as ENHRY and CDR2 as SYGVKD. The CDR3 length is 16 residues. The CDR3 sequence is CAISDGGTGGAETRYF. CDR3 nucleotide sequence: TGTGCCATCAGTGATGGTGGGACAGGGGGCGCAGAGACCCGGTACTTC.

Only a few counts were recorded for this clonotype. The chain uses TRBV28 and TRBJ2-5; D is perhaps TRBD2 (6 bases). This CDR3 spans 14 amino acids. Germline CDR1 and CDR2: MDHEN and SYDVKM. Between the trimmed V and J ends, which lost 5 bases and 4 bases, there was a span of 14 bases. CDR3 DNA sequence: TGTGCCAGCAGTCATACCGGGAGACCAGAGACCCAGTACTTC. Translation: CASSHTGRPETQYF.

The rearrangement links TRBV29-1 to TRBJ1-1; no clear D. Per the germline V gene, CDR1 is SQVTM and CDR2 is ANQGSEA. The CDR3 has 16 amino acids. Trimming took 4 bases from V and 1 from J, leaving 19 bases between them. CDR3: CSVAWNTQRRNTEAFF. CDR3 nucleotides: TGCAGCGTTGCTTGGAATACACAGAGAAGGAACACTGAAGCTTTCTTT.

The chain couples TRBV7-3 to TRBJ2-7; D is uncertain. Germline V gene data show CDR1 as SGHTA and CDR2 as FQGTGA. Trimming removed 10 bases from V and 0 bases from J, with 7 bases in between. CDR3 length: 11 amino acids. The CDR3 is CATNHSYEQYF. The CDR3 nucleotides are TGTGCCACCAACCACTCCTACGAGCAGTACTTC.

This sequence joins TRBV11-2 and TRBJ1-2, with 8 positions matching TRBD1. Germline-derived CDR1 and CDR2 are SGHAT and FQNNGV. Trimming cost V 5 bases and J 8 bases; bases outside gene matches: 16. The CDR3 consists of 16 residues. CDR3 protein: CASSLGSRDRGGGYTF. DNA of the CDR3: TGTGCCAGCAGCCTAGGGTCCCGCGACAGGGGAGGCGGCTACACCTTC. Combining the CDR3 with reference TRBV11-2 and TRBJ1-2 gives the whole variable domain EAGVAQSPRYKIIEKRQSVAFWCNPISGHATLYWYQQILGQGPKLLIQFQNNGVVDDSQLPKDRFSAERLKGVDSTLKIQPAKLEDSAVYLCASSLGSRDRGGGYTFGSGTRLTVV.

The chain has TRBV5-1 and TRBJ2-3; 8 bases match TRBD1. The CDR3 is 14 amino acids. V trimming: 3 bases; J trimming: 3 bases; junction bases outside the gene matches: 3. CDR1 and CDR2 from the germline V gene are SGHRS and YFSETQ. CDR3 amino acids: CASSSDRGTDTQYF. The CDR3 nucleotides read TGCGCCAGCAGCTCCGACAGGGGAACAGATACGCAGTATTTT.

Points on this clonotype: The junction departs from the called germline gene at one end, perhaps through a read error. This chain links TRBV27 with TRBJ2-7, with D possibly matching TRBD2 (5 bases). CDR3 length equals 14 residues. Germline assignment: CDR1 MNHEY and CDR2 SMNVEV (reference sequence). The CDR3 reads CARARGLPSDEQYF. CDR3 in DNA: TGTGCCAGGGCCAGAGGACTCCCCTCCGACGAGCAGTACTTC.

This chain uses TRBV5-4 with TRBJ2-6, with TRBD1 matching 7 bases. J gave up 2 bases and V 4 bases, and 9 bases lay outside the gene matches. The germline V gene has CDR1 SGHNT and CDR2 YYREEE (reference sequence). The CDR3 runs to 17 residues. CDR3 DNA sequence: TGTGCCAGCAGCAATTACAGGGGAAGGGCTGGGGCCAACGTCCTGACTTTC. This sequence encodes CASSNYRGRAGANVLTF.

The chain recombines TRBV20-1 with TRBJ1-6; 9 nucleotides align to TRBD1. CDR1 is DFQATT, CDR2 SNEGSKA, per germline (reference sequence). The CDR3 sequence is 13 residues long. V trimming: 5 bases; J trimming: 7 bases; junction bases outside the gene matches: 3. As DNA, the CDR3 is TGCAGTGCTTTGGGACAGGGAAATTCACCCCTCCACTTT. Its protein is CSALGQGNSPLHF.

The chain recombines TRBV20-1 with TRBJ1-6; D might be TRBD1 (6 bases). Germline V gene data show CDR1 as DFQATT and CDR2 as SNEGSKA (reference sequence). This CDR3 is 13 amino acids long. CDR3: CRGITGNWPPLHF. The DNA for the CDR3 is TGCAGGGGCATTACAGGGAATTGGCCACCCCTCCACTTT.

This chain links TRBV7-3 with TRBJ2-1; D call uncertain. Germline V CDR1 and CDR2: SGHTA, FQGTGA. CDR3 length: 15 amino acids. V was trimmed by 1 base and J by 0 bases, leaving 7 bases between them. The CDR3 region has the DNA TGTGCCAGCAGCTTAATTGGCAGCTCCTACAATGAGCAGTTCTTC. Protein: CASSLIGSSYNEQFF.

This clonotype was seen at least ten times. V is TRBV2 and J is TRBJ2-1; TRBD2 is a possible D gene (5 bases). This CDR3 contains 13 residues. The V and J ends lost 8 bases and 10 bases respectively, with 18 bases between them. Per germline, CDR1 SNHLY and CDR2 FYNNEI. The CDR3 nucleotides are TGTGCCAGCGGAACTAGAGGTTCGGGGGAGCAGTTCTTC. This gives the protein CASGTRGSGEQFF.

The chain recombines TRBV27 with TRBJ1-2; 7 bases are a match to TRBD1. V dropped 6 bases and J dropped 4; count of bases not matched to a gene: 11. Germline-derived CDR1 and CDR2 are MNHEY and SMNVEV (reference sequence). The CDR3 consists of 15 residues. The CDR3 sequence: CASSSGEGAFYGYTF. CDR3 bases: TGTGCCAGCAGCTCAGGGGAGGGGGCTTTCTATGGCTACACCTTC.

This clonotype has only a few counts. V usage is TRBV10-3 and J usage is TRBJ2-6; TRBD2 aligns across 9 bases. Looked up from germline, CDR1 is ENHRY and CDR2 is SYGVKD. V shed 6 bases, J shed 2 bases, and the junction held 5 bases outside the gene matches. This CDR3 is 16 amino acids long. DNA of the CDR3: TGTGCCATCAGCCGGACTAGCGAGACTGGGGCCAACGTCCTGACTTTC. Protein: CAISRTSETGANVLTF.

V gene TRBV29-1 combines with J gene TRBJ2-7; D might be TRBD1 (6 bases). Trimming cost V 7 bases and J 0 bases, with 13 bases left between them. The CDR3 runs to 13 residues. Germline V gene data show CDR1 as SQVTM and CDR2 as ANQGSEA. The CDR3 loop reads CSAGGISSYEQYF. The CDR3 DNA is TGCAGCGCTGGGGGCATAAGCTCCTACGAGCAGTACTTC.

The gene calls are TRBV7-2 and TRBJ1-4; no clear D gene. This CDR3 contains 15 residues. Trimming stripped 5 bases from V and 7 bases from J, with 17 bases between. Germline V gene sequence: CDR1 SGHTA, CDR2 FQGNSA. CDR3 DNA: TGTGCCAGCAGCCCCCGTTTACTCGATGGTGAAAAACTGTTTTTT. This sequence encodes CASSPRLLDGEKLFF.

This clonotype was seen a few times. J is TRBJ2-5 and V is TRBV24-1, with D possibly TRBD2 on 5 matching bases. The germline CDR1 and CDR2 sequences are KGHDR and SFDVKD. V was pared by 2 bases and J by 7 bases, with 10 bases between. The length of the CDR3 is 13 residues. CDR3 in amino acids: CATSDWGEGTQYF. The CDR3 bases are TGTGCCACCAGTGATTGGGGAGAGGGGACCCAGTACTTC.

The chain uses TRBV29-1 and TRBJ2-2; 7 nucleotides agree with TRBD1. V trimming: 6 bases; J trimming: 0 bases; junction bases outside the gene matches: 4. This CDR3 is 14 amino acids long. CDR1 is SQVTM and CDR2 is ANQGSEA in the germline V gene. CDR3 in DNA: TGCAGCGTAGGGACAGAGACGAACACCGGGGAGCTGTTTTTT. This encodes CSVGTETNTGELFF.

The chain employs TRBV27 and TRBJ2-5; maybe TRBD1 (5 bases). Trimming left V 5 bases short and J 4 bases short, with 20 bases between. The length of the CDR3 is 16 residues. Germline lookup yields CDR1 MNHEY and CDR2 SMNVEV (reference sequence). The CDR3 protein is CASSVQDVLEAETQYF. The CDR3 DNA follows: TGTGCCAGCAGTGTACAGGACGTCCTAGAGGCAGAGACCCAGTACTTC.

This clonotype appeared once. The genes are TRBV7-9 and TRBJ1-1; D not resolved. In germline, CDR1 is SEHNR, CDR2 FQNEAQ (reference sequence). The V and J ends lost 6 bases and 2 bases respectively, with 10 bases between them. CDR3 size: 13 residues. The CDR3 spells CASRPGPNTEAFF. The CDR3 DNA is TGTGCCAGCAGACCCGGGCCTAACACTGAAGCTTTCTTT.

This clonotype was found a few times. The CDR3 DNA reads TGCAGTGCCCTTTCGCGCTCCTACAATGAGCAGTTCTTC. Amino acids: CSALSRSYNEQFF. V gene TRBV20-1 combines with J gene TRBJ2-1; D is undetermined. Germline V lookup: CDR1 DFQATT, CDR2 SNEGSKA (reference sequence). The CDR3 loop spans 13 amino acids. Trimming stripped 6 bases from V and 0 bases from J, with 9 bases between.

The count of this clonotype is one. The genes are TRBV7-6 and TRBJ2-7; 7 bases match TRBD2. Germline V gene data show CDR1 as SGHVS and CDR2 as FNYEAQ. This CDR3 is built from 16 residues. V gave up 5 bases and J gave up 0 bases; unmatched junction bases: 10. CDR3: CASSPGTIPSSYEQYF. The CDR3 nucleotides read TGTGCCAGCAGCCCCGGGACTATCCCAAGCTCCTACGAGCAGTACTTC.

The V call is TRBV30, the J call TRBJ1-6, with 10 bases aligning to TRBD1. After removal of 1 base from V and 9 bases from J, the junction contained 9 bases not matched to a gene. The CDR3 contains 16 residues. CDR1 is GTSNPN, CDR2 SVGIG, per germline (reference sequence). DNA for the CDR3: TGTGCCTGGAGTGGAAACTGGGGGACAGGGGTTTCACCCCTCCACTTT. Residues: CAWSGNWGTGVSPLHF.

This clonotype came up a few times. The chain couples TRBV7-2 to TRBJ2-7, with a weak D call TRBD1 (6 bases). V was cut by 3 bases and J by 2 bases, with 14 bases left in between. Germline V lookup: CDR1 SGHTA, CDR2 FQGNSA. The CDR3 is 15 amino acids. CDR3 sequence: CASSFLRRQAYEQYF. The CDR3 bases are TGTGCCAGCAGCTTCCTCCGAAGACAGGCCTACGAGCAGTACTTC.